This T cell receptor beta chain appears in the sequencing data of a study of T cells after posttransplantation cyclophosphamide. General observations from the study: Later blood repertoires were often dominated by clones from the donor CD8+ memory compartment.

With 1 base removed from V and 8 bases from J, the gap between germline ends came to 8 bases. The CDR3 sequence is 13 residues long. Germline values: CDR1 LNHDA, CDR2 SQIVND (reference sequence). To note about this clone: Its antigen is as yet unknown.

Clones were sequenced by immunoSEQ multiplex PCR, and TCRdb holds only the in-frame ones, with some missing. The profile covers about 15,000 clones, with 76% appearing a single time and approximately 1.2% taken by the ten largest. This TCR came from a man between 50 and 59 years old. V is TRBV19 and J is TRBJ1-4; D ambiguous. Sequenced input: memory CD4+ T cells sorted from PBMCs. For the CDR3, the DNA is TGTGCCAGTAGTATAGCAGGCACCGAAAAACTGTTTTTT. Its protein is CASSIAGTEKLFF.